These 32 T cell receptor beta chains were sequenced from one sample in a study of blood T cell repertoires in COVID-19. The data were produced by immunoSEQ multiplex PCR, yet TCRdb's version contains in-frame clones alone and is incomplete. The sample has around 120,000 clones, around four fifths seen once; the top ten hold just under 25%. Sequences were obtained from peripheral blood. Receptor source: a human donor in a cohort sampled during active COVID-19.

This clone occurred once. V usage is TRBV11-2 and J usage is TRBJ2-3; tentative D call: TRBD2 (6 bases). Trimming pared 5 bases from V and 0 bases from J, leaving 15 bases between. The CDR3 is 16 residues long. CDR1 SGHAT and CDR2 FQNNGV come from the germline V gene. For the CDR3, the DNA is TGTGCCAGCAGCCCCCGGACTACCGCTAGCACAGATACGCAGTATTTT. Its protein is CASSPRTTASTDTQYF. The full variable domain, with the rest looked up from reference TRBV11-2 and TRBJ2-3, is EAGVAQSPRYKIIEKRQSVAFWCNPISGHATLYWYQQILGQGPKLLIQFQNNGVVDDSQLPKDRFSAERLKGVDSTLKIQPAKLEDSAVYLCASSPRTTASTDTQYFGPGTRLTVL.

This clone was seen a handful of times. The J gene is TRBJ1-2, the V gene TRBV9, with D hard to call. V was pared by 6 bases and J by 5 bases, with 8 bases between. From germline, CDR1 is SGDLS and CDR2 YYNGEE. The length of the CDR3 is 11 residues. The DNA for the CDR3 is TGTGCCAGCACGAGGTATTATGGCTACACCTTC. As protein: CASTRYYGYTF.

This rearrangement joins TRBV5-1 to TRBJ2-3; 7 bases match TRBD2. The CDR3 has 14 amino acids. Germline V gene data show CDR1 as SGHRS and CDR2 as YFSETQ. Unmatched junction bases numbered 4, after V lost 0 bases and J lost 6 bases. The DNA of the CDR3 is TGCGCCAGCAGCTTGGAGTCTAGCGGTGATACGCAGTATTTT. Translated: CASSLESSGDTQYF.

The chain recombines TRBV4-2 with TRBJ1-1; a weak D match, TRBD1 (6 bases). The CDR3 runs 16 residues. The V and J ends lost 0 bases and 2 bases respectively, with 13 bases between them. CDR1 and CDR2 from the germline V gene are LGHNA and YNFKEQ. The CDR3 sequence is CASSQDWGGFNTEAFF. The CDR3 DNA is TGTGCCAGCAGCCAAGATTGGGGGGGCTTTAACACTGAAGCTTTCTTT.

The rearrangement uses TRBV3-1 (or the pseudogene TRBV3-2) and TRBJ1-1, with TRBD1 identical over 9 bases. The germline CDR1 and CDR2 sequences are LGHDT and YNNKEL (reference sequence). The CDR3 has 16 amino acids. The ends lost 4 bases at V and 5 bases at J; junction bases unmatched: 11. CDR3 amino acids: CASSRPGTGSVTEAFF. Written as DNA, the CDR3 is TGTGCCAGCAGCCGTCCCGGGACAGGGTCGGTAACTGAAGCTTTCTTT.

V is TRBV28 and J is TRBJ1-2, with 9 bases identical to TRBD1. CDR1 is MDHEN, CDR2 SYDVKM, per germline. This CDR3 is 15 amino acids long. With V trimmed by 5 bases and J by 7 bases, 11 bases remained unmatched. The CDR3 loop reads CASSNLDRGEGGYTF. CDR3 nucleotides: TGTGCCAGCAGTAACTTGGACAGGGGCGAGGGTGGCTACACCTTC.

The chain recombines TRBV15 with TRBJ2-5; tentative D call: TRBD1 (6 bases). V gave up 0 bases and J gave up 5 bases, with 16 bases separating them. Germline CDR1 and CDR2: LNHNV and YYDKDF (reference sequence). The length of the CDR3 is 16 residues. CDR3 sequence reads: CATSREKQGLAETQYF. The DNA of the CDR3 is TGTGCCACCAGCAGAGAAAAACAGGGTTTGGCTGAGACCCAGTACTTC.

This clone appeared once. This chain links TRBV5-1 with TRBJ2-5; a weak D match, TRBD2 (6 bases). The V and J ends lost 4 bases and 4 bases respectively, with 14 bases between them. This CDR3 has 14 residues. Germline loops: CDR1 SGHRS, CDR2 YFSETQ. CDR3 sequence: CASSPGTVGETQYF. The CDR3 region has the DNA TGCGCCAGCAGCCCCGGGACTGTAGGAGAGACCCAGTACTTC.

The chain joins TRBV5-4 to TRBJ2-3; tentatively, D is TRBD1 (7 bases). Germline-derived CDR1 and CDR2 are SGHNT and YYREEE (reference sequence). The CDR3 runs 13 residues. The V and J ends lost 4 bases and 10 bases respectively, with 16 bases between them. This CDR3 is CASSQGGEQSQYF. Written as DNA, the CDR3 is TGTGCCAGCAGCCAGGGGGGCGAGCAGTCGCAGTATTTT.

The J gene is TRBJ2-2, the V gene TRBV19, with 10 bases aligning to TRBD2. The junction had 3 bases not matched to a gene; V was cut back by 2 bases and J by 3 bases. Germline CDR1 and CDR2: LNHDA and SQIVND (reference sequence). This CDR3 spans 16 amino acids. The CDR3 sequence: CASSIKSGRDTGELFF. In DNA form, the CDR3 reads TGTGCCAGTAGTATAAAAAGCGGGAGGGACACCGGGGAGCTGTTTTTT.

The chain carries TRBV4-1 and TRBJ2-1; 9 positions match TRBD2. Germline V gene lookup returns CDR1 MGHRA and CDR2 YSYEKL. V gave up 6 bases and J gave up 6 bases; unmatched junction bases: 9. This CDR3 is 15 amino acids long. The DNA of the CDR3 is TGCGCCAGCAGTTATGGCGGGGGGGGTGGCAATGAGCAGTTCTTC. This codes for CASSYGGGGGNEQFF.

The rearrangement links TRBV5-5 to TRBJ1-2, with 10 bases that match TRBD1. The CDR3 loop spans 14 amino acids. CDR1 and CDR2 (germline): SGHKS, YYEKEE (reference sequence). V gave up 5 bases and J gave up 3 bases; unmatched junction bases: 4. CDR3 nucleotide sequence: TGTGCCAGCAGGGCCGGGACAGGGGACTATGGCTACACCTTC. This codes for CASRAGTGDYGYTF.

CDR3 sequence (DNA): TGTGCCAGCAGCGTATATTTAGCGGGAGGGCCCGGGGAGCTGTTTTTT. It is translated as CASSVYLAGGPGELFF. The chain carries TRBV3-1 (or the pseudogene TRBV3-2) and TRBJ2-2; 11 bases match TRBD2. The CDR3 contains 16 residues. Germline lookup yields CDR1 LGHDT and CDR2 YNNKEL (reference sequence). J gave up 6 bases and V 5 bases, and 8 bases lay outside the gene matches.

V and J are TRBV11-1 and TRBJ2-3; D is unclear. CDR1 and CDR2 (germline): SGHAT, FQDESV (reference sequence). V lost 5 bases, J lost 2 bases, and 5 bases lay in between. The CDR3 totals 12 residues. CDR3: CASSPITDTQYF. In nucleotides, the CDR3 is TGTGCCAGCAGCCCCATCACAGATACGCAGTATTTT. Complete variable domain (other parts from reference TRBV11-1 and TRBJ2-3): EAEVAQSPRYKITEKSQAVAFWCDPISGHATLYWYRQILGQGPELLVQFQDESVVDDSQLPKDRFSAERLKGVDSTLKIQPAELGDSAMYLCASSPITDTQYFGPGTRLTVL.

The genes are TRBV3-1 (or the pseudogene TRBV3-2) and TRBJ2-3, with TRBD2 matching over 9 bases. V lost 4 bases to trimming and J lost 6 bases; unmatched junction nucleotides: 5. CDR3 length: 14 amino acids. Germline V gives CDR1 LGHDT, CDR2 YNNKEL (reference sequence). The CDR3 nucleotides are TGTGCCAGCAGCCGTACTAGCGGGTGGGATACGCAGTATTTT. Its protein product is CASSRTSGWDTQYF.

The CDR3 DNA reads TGTGCCATCAGTGATGGACAGTCGGCCGAAAAACTGTTTTTT. Amino acid sequence: CAISDGQSAEKLFF. The V and J genes are TRBV10-3 and TRBJ1-4, with D possibly matching TRBD1 (6 bases). The CDR3 extends over 14 amino acids. With 3 bases removed from V and 8 bases from J, the gap between germline ends came to 13 bases. Germline V gene data show CDR1 as ENHRY and CDR2 as SYGVKD.

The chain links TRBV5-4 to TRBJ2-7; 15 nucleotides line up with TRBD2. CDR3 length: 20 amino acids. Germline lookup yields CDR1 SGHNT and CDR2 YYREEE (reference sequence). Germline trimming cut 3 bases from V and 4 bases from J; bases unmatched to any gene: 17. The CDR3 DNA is TGTGCCAGCAGCTCGAGTCCGGGACTAGCGGGAGGTAAAGGTCTGTACGAGCAGTACTTC. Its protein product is CASSSSPGLAGGKGLYEQYF.

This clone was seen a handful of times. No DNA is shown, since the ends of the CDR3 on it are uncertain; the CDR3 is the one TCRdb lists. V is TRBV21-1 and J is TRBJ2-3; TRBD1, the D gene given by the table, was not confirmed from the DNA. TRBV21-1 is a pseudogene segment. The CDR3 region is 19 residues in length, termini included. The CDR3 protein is CASSKRGWAQGSSTDTQYF.

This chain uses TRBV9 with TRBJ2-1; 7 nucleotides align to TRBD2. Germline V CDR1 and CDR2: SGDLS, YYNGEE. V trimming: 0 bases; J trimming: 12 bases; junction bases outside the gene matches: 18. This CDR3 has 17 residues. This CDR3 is CASSVDLLSGTNLGQFF. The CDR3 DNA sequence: TGTGCCAGCAGCGTAGATCTTTTAAGCGGGACTAACCTGGGGCAGTTCTTC.

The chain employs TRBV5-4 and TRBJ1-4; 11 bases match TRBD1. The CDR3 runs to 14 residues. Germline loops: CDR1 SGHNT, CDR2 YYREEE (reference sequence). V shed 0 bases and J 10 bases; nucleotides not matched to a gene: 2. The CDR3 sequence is CASSLVGTGGKLFF. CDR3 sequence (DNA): TGTGCCAGCAGCTTGGTCGGGACAGGGGGAAAACTGTTTTTT.

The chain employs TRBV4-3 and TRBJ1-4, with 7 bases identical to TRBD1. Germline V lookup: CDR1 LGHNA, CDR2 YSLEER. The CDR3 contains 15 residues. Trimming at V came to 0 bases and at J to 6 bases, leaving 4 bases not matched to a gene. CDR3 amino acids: CASSQDGQGDEKLFF. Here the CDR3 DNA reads TGCGCCAGCAGCCAAGATGGCCAGGGGGATGAAAAACTGTTTTTT.

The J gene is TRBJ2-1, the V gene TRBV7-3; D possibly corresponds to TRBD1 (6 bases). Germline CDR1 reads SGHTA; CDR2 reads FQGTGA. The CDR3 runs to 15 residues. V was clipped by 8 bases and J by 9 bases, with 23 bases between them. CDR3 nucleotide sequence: TGTGCCAGCTCTGCCTCCAGGGGTCCCTCAAGTGAGCAGTTCTTC. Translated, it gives CASSASRGPSSEQFF.

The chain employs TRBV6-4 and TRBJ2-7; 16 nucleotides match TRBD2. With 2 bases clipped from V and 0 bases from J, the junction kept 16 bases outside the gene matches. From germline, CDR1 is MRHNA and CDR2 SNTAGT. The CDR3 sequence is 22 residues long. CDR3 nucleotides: TGTGCCAGCAGTGACGAGAAGGGGACGGGACTAGCGGGAGGGCCTATCTCCTACGAGCAGTACTTC. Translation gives CASSDEKGTGLAGGPISYEQYF.

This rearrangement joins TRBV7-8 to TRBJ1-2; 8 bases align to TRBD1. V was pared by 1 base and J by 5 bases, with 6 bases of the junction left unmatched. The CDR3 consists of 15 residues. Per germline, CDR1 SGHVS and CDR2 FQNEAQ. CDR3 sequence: CASSLVPGQAYGYTF. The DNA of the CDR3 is TGTGCCAGCAGCTTAGTCCCGGGACAGGCTTATGGCTACACCTTC.

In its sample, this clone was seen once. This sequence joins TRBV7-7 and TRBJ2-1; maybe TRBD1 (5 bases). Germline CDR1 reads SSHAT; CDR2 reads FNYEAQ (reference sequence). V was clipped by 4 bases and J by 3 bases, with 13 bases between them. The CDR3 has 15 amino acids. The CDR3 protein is CASSSRTTSYNEQFF. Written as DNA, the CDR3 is TGTGCCAGCAGCTCCCGGACAACGAGCTACAATGAGCAGTTCTTC.

The CDR3 bases are TGTGCCAGCAGTTATGAGGCTGTCAATGAGCAGTTCTTC. Translated: CASSYEAVNEQFF. This chain connects TRBV6-5 to TRBJ2-1; no clear D gene. The CDR3 has 13 residues. The germline V gene encodes CDR1 MNHEY and CDR2 SVGAGI. Trimming took off 3 bases at V and 6 bases at J, with 9 bases between the two ends.

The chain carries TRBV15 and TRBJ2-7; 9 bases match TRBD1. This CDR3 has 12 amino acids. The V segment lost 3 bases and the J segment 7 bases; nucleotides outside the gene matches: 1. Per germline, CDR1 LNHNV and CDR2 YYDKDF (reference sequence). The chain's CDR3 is CATSRDRGEQYF. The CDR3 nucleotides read TGTGCCACCAGCAGGGACAGGGGAGAGCAGTACTTC. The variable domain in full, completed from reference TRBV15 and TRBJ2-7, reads DAMVIQNPRYQVTQFGKPVTLSCSQTLNHNVMYWYQQKSSQAPKLLFHYYDKDFNNEADTPDNFQSRRPNTSFCFLDIRSPGLGDTAMYLCATSRDRGEQYFGPGTRLTVT.

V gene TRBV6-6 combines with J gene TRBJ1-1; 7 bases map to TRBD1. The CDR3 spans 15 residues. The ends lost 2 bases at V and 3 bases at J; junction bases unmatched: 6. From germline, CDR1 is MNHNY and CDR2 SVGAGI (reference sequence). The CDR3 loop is CASSYRQGPYTEAFF. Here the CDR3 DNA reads TGTGCCAGCAGTTACAGACAGGGCCCTTACACTGAAGCTTTCTTT.

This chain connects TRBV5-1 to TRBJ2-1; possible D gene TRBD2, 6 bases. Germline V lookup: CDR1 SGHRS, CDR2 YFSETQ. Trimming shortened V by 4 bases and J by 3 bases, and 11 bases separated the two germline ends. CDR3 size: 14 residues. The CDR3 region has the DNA TGCGCCAGCAGCGCTGGGACTCTCTACAATGAGCAGTTCTTC. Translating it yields CASSAGTLYNEQFF.

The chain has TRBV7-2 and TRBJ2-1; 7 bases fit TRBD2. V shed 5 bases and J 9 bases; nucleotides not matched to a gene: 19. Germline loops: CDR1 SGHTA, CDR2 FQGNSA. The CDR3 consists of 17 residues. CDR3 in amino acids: CASSPHAGTKRSGEQFF. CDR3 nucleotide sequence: TGTGCCAGCAGCCCTCACGCGGGGACTAAGCGATCGGGTGAGCAGTTCTTC.

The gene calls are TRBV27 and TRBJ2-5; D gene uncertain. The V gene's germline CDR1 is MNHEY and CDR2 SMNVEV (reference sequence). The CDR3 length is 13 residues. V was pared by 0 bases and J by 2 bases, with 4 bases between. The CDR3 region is CASSLSTQETQYF. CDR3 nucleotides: TGTGCCAGCAGTTTATCGACTCAAGAGACCCAGTACTTC.

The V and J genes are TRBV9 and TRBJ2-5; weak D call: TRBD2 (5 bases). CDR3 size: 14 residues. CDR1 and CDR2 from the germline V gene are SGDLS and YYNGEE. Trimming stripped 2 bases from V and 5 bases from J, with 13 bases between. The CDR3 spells CASSVRSGFETQYF. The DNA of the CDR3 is TGTGCCAGCAGCGTGAGGTCGGGGTTTGAGACCCAGTACTTC.